Reported below is one TCR beta chain. V was trimmed by 1 base and J by 6 bases, leaving 20 bases between them. Germline V gene data show CDR1 as SGHRS and CDR2 as YFSETQ. This CDR3 is 16 amino acids long. This specimen belongs to a study of cytotoxic CD8 clonotypes in ibrutinib-treated CLL. The table came from immunoSEQ multiplex PCR; TCRdb's copy has only in-frame clones and leaves some out. The sample lists 330,000 or so clones, over 60% occurring once. The chain uses TRBV5-1 and TRBJ2-7; possibly TRBD1 or TRBD2 for D (6 bases each). The receptor comes from a human donor with chronic lymphocytic leukemia. The sequenced sample was PBMCs, obtained after 36 months of ibrutinib treatment. The CDR3 DNA reads TGCGCCAGCAGCTTGCGACCTTCAGGGGCCGGGGGCGAGCAGTACTTC. This translates into CASSLRPSGAGGEQYF.